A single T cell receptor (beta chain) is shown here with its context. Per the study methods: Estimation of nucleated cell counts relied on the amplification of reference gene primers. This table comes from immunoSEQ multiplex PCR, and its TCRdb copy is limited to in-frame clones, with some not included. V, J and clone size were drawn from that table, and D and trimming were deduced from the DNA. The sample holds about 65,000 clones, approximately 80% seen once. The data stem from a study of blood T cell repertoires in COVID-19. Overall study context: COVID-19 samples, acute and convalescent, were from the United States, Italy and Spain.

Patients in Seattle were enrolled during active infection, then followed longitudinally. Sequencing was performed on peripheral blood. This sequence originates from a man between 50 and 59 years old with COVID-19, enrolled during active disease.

The CDR3 is CASSLEERNSYNEQFF. The CDR3 nucleotides read TGTGCCAGCAGCTTAGAGGAGCGCAACTCCTACAATGAGCAGTTCTTC. The chain has TRBV11-2 and TRBJ2-1; D not certain. Trimming took off 0 bases at V and 0 bases at J, with 9 bases between the two ends. CDR3 length equals 16 residues. Germline CDR1 reads SGHAT; CDR2 reads FQNNGV. The full variable domain, with the rest looked up from reference TRBV11-2 and TRBJ2-1, is EAGVAQSPRYKIIEKRQSVAFWCNPISGHATLYWYQQILGQGPKLLIQFQNNGVVDDSQLPKDRFSAERLKGVDSTLKIQPAKLEDSAVYLCASSLEERNSYNEQFFGPGTRLTVL.